The clone carrying this T cell receptor (beta chain) has just one count. Its antigen is unknown. This entry comes from a study of shared clonotypes between healthy human individuals. Background on the study: Samples came from two female and a few male donors aged 18 to 49. Findings and limits, study-wide: Non-shared clonotypes displayed generation probabilities falling below those of clonotypes present in all four donors.

Sequenced by immunoSEQ multiplex PCR; TCRdb stores in-frame clones only, minus some. The sample lists around 510,000 clones, roughly 95% occurring once. Germline assignment: CDR1 SNHLY and CDR2 FYNNEI. The CDR3 has 14 residues. After removal of 6 bases from V and 5 bases from J, the junction contained 6 bases not matched to a gene. The V gene is TRBV2, the J gene TRBJ2-5; 10 bases agree with TRBD2. The TCR was taken from a woman in her thirties in good health. The sequenced sample was naive CD4+ T cells sorted from blood. Subset given: CD45RA+ positively selected. The CDR3 loop reads CASSPGLARETQYF. The CDR3 DNA follows: TGTGCCAGCAGCCCGGGACTAGCGCGTGAGACCCAGTACTTC.